The text below deals with one T cell receptor (beta chain). Its antigen is currently unknown. The sample is drawn from a study of blood T cells in healthy people across ages. Notes on the study in general: Diversity was estimated from one million T cells, and these estimates were considered underestimates.

This CDR3 contains 16 residues. Germline V lookup: CDR1 MNHNY, CDR2 SVGAGI (reference sequence). The V end lost 4 bases, the J end lost 6 bases, and 19 bases lay between the germline ends. A J-beta primer mix and a sample-barcoded 5' primer were used in a second PCR of roughly 7 to 12 cycles. TCRdb redid the calling of the 5' RACE reads with MiXCR, one entry per CDR3 protein. Among roughly 2 million distinct CDR3 sequences listed, about 49% were seen once. The sequence was collected from a woman in her forties in good health. The sample consisted of blood. The J gene is TRBJ2-1, the V gene TRBV6-6, with D possibly TRBD2 on 7 matching bases. The CDR3 region has the DNA TGTGCCAGCAGTTCCCGGGGGGCCCTCTTTGGCAATGAGCAGTTCTTC. Translated, it gives CASSSRGALFGNEQFF.